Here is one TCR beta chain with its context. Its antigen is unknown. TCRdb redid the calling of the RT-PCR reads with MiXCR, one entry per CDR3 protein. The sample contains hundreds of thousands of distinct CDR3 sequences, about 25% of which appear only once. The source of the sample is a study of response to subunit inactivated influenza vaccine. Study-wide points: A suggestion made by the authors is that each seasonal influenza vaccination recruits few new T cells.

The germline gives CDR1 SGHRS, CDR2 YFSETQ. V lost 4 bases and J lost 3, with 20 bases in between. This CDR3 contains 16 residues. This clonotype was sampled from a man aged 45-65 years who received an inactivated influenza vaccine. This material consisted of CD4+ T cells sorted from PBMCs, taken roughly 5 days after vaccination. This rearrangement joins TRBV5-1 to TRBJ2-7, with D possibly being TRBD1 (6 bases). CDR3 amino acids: CASSLSQGPGVYEQYF. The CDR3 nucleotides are TGCGCCAGCAGCCTATCACAGGGACCAGGGGTCTACGAGCAGTACTTC.